One sample yielded the 23 T cell receptor beta chains listed below, sequenced in a study of OX40 agonist ivuxolimab in advanced cancers. The method was immunoSEQ multiplex PCR; TCRdb's version includes in-frame clones alone and lacks a portion of them. The table includes some 23,000 clones, around 80% detected once. The source material was CD4+ or CD8+ T cells sorted from blood, sampled in a trial of the OX40 agonist ivuxolimab. The receptors were sampled from an adult with an advanced solid tumor such as melanoma, head and neck, liver or kidney cancer.

This clone was seen just once. The chain uses TRBV27 and TRBJ1-5; tentatively, D is TRBD1 (5 bases). Germline V CDR1 and CDR2: MNHEY, SMNVEV (reference sequence). V was clipped by 8 bases and J by 2 bases, with 13 bases between them. The CDR3 runs 14 residues. The CDR3 sequence is CASRQGVGNQPQHF. As DNA, the CDR3 is TGTGCCAGCCGTCAGGGAGTGGGCAATCAGCCCCAGCATTTT.

The genes are TRBV7-3 and TRBJ2-1; D unclear. The CDR3 sequence is 13 residues long. V gave up 0 bases and J gave up 5 bases, with 5 bases separating them. CDR1 and CDR2 from the germline V gene are SGHTA and FQGTGA. CDR3 protein: CASSLTRNNEQFF. The CDR3 DNA reads TGTGCCAGCAGCTTAACGCGGAACAATGAGCAGTTCTTC.

The chain recombines TRBV28 with TRBJ1-5, with a weak D call TRBD1 (6 bases). The CDR3 is 19 residues long. Trimming took off 4 bases at V and 6 bases at J, with 28 bases between the two ends. The germline V gene has CDR1 MDHEN and CDR2 SYDVKM. The CDR3 sequence is CASSSETLGAIDSSQPQHF. Here the CDR3 DNA reads TGTGCCAGCAGTTCGGAAACACTGGGGGCGATTGATAGTTCTCAGCCCCAGCATTTT.

This chain uses TRBV29-1 with TRBJ2-7, with D perhaps given as TRBD1 or TRBD2 (5 bases each). Germline lookup yields CDR1 SQVTM and CDR2 ANQGSEA. V lost 6 bases and J lost 5, with 17 bases in between. The CDR3 has 13 residues. In nucleotides, the CDR3 is TGCAGCGTAGCCGGGACGGCGGACCACGAGCAGTACTTC. Its translation: CSVAGTADHEQYF.

The chain uses TRBV7-8 and TRBJ2-3; 14 nucleotides match TRBD2. This CDR3 comprises 17 residues. Germline-derived CDR1 and CDR2 are SGHVS and FQNEAQ. Unmatched junction bases numbered 11, after V lost 5 bases and J lost 7 bases. For the CDR3, the DNA is TGTGCCAGCAGCCCCGGGACTAGCGGGAGCAGTTGGAATACGCAGTATTTT. This codes for CASSPGTSGSSWNTQYF.

The CDR3 sequence: CASSLIYSSYEQYF. The CDR3 DNA sequence: TGTGCCAGCAGTTTAATCTACAGCTCCTACGAGCAGTACTTC. The V call is TRBV27, the J call TRBJ2-7, with D hard to call. Germline-derived CDR1 and CDR2 are MNHEY and SMNVEV (reference sequence). The CDR3 consists of 14 residues. The ends were cut back, 2 bases at V and 0 bases at J, with 8 bases in the middle.

This clone is deemed medium-sized. In DNA, the CDR3 is TGTGCCAGCGGTGACGGATCCAATCAGCCCCAGCATTTT. Residues: CASGDGSNQPQHF. The chain has TRBV16 and TRBJ1-5; D is unresolved. Germline V lookup: CDR1 KGHSY, CDR2 FQNENV. This CDR3 is built from 13 residues. Trimming shortened V by 8 bases and J by 3 bases, and 11 bases separated the two germline ends.

The V and J genes are TRBV11-1 and TRBJ2-4; D gene uncertain. From germline, CDR1 is SGHAT and CDR2 FQDESV (reference sequence). This CDR3 region has 17 residues. V was pared by 1 base and J by 0 bases, with 13 bases between. Here the CDR3 reads CASSLEWDGEAKNIQYF. CDR3 DNA sequence: TGTGCCAGCAGCTTAGAATGGGATGGGGAAGCCAAAAACATTCAGTACTTC.

The J gene is TRBJ2-7, the V gene TRBV7-9; D gene uncertain. The CDR3 consists of 11 residues. Germline V lookup: CDR1 SEHNR, CDR2 FQNEAQ (reference sequence). The V and J ends lost 11 bases and 6 bases respectively, with 14 bases between them. The DNA for the CDR3 is TGTGCCTCTGAGAGGACCAGCGAGCAGTACTTC. Translating gives CASERTSEQYF. Drawing the rest from reference TRBV7-9 and TRBJ2-7, the complete variable domain is DTGVSQNPRHKITKRGQNVTFRCDPISEHNRLYWYRQTLGQGPEFLTYFQNEAQLEKSRLLSDRFSAERPKGSFSTLEIQRTEQGDSAMYLCASERTSEQYFGPGTRLTVT.

The chain joins TRBV13 to TRBJ2-7, with TRBD2 identical over 13 bases. The J segment lost 3 bases and the V segment lost 6 bases, leaving 2 bases of the junction unmatched. Germline values: CDR1 PRHDT, CDR2 FYEKMQ (reference sequence). The CDR3 length is 14 residues. CDR3 in DNA: TGTGCCAGCAGTACTAGCGGGAGGGACTACGAGCAGTACTTC. It specifies CASSTSGRDYEQYF.

The V call is TRBV28, the J call TRBJ1-1; the D is unclear. V lost 3 bases and J lost 5, with 13 bases in between. Per the germline V gene, CDR1 is MDHEN and CDR2 is SYDVKM. The CDR3 consists of 14 residues. The DNA of the CDR3 is TGTGCCAGCAGTTTTAATCCTTTGGGGACTGAAGCTTTCTTT. It encodes CASSFNPLGTEAFF.

The CDR3 spells CASSWGTGDEQYF. CDR3 bases: TGTGCCAGCAGTTGGGGGACAGGGGACGAGCAGTACTTC. V gene TRBV25-1 combines with J gene TRBJ2-7, with 10 bases aligning to TRBD1. With V trimmed by 5 bases and J by 5 bases, 3 bases remained unmatched. Germline V gene sequence: CDR1 MGHDK, CDR2 SYGVNS. The CDR3 is made up of 13 amino acids.

The V gene is TRBV5-6, the J gene TRBJ1-6, with TRBD1 matching over 7 bases. CDR1 and CDR2 from the germline V gene are SGHDT and YYEEEE. The CDR3 is 15 amino acids. The V gene end was trimmed by 2 bases and the J gene end by 5 bases; junction bases not matched to a gene: 4. CDR3 region: CASSFRDSNNSPLHF. The DNA for the CDR3 is TGTGCCAGCAGCTTCCGGGACAGCAATAATTCACCCCTCCACTTT.

V gene TRBV25-1 combines with J gene TRBJ2-6, with 8 bases identical to TRBD1. V shed 7 bases and J 4 bases; nucleotides not matched to a gene: 9. This CDR3 has 16 amino acids. The germline V gene has CDR1 MGHDK and CDR2 SYGVNS. The CDR3 here is CASTDRGSAGANVLTF. CDR3 bases: TGTGCCAGCACCGACAGGGGATCGGCCGGGGCCAACGTCCTGACTTTC.

The chain recombines TRBV5-6 with TRBJ1-6; TRBD1 matches 7 bases. J was trimmed by 13 bases and V by 1 base; bases with no gene match: 8. The CDR3 runs 14 residues. The germline gives CDR1 SGHDT, CDR2 YYEEEE. Here the CDR3 DNA reads TGTGCCAGCAGCTTGCCAGGGACAGCGTTGCCCCTCCACTTT. It specifies CASSLPGTALPLHF.

This clone was observed a few times. V is TRBV7-9 and J is TRBJ1-4; D is ambiguous. V shed 6 bases and J shed 3 bases, with 14 bases lying between them. CDR1 is SEHNR, CDR2 FQNEAQ, per germline (reference sequence). This CDR3 contains 15 residues. CDR3 sequence reads: CASSSTRNSNEKLFF. In DNA, the CDR3 is TGTGCCAGCAGTTCAACCCGGAACTCTAATGAAAAACTGTTTTTT.

CDR3 loop: CSVEGDSSYEQYF. Written as DNA, the CDR3 is TGCAGCGTTGAGGGGGATAGCTCCTACGAGCAGTACTTC. This chain connects TRBV29-1 to TRBJ2-7; D is possibly TRBD1 or TRBD2 (5 bases each). The V gene's germline CDR1 is SQVTM and CDR2 ANQGSEA. CDR3 size: 13 residues. V dropped 3 bases and J dropped 0 bases, with 9 bases sitting between them.

The V gene is TRBV4-3, the J gene TRBJ2-5; TRBD2 is a possible D gene (6 bases). The CDR3 is 15 amino acids. Germline assignment: CDR1 LGHNA and CDR2 YSLEER. V was clipped by 4 bases and J by 3 bases, with 15 bases between them. CDR3 sequence (DNA): TGCGCCAGCAGCCCAGGCGGAGGGACGAAAGAGACCCAGTACTTC. Its protein is CASSPGGGTKETQYF.

The chain is built from TRBV11-2 and TRBJ1-3, with no clear D. Trimming took 0 bases from V and 0 from J, leaving 6 bases between them. The CDR3 is 15 residues long. Per germline, CDR1 SGHAT and CDR2 FQNNGV. The CDR3 reads CASSLDFSSGNTIYF. In nucleotides, the CDR3 is TGTGCCAGCAGCTTAGATTTCAGCTCTGGAAACACCATATATTTT. Filled out from reference TRBV11-2 and TRBJ1-3, the complete variable domain reads EAGVAQSPRYKIIEKRQSVAFWCNPISGHATLYWYQQILGQGPKLLIQFQNNGVVDDSQLPKDRFSAERLKGVDSTLKIQPAKLEDSAVYLCASSLDFSSGNTIYFGEGSWLTVV.

The chain recombines TRBV27 with TRBJ2-1, with a weak D call TRBD2 (6 bases). The germline V gene has CDR1 MNHEY and CDR2 SMNVEV (reference sequence). The CDR3 runs 14 residues. Trimming shortened V by 3 bases and J by 2 bases, and 8 bases separated the two germline ends. Written as DNA, the CDR3 is TGTGCCAGCAGTTTCCCGGGGGCCTACAATGAGCAGTTCTTC. Translation: CASSFPGAYNEQFF.

V is TRBV11-2 and J is TRBJ2-5; the D gene is possibly TRBD1 (6 bases). The germline V and J ends were trimmed by 5 bases and 3 bases, with 13 bases remaining between them. CDR1 and CDR2 from the germline V gene are SGHAT and FQNNGV. This CDR3 has 14 residues. The chain's CDR3 is CASSEQGWEETQYF. The CDR3 DNA sequence: TGTGCCAGCAGCGAACAGGGTTGGGAAGAGACCCAGTACTTC.

This clone was detected a few times. The CDR3 nucleotides are TGTGCCAGTAGTATATCCCTCGAGTCCTACGAGCAGTACTTC. Amino acids: CASSISLESYEQYF. This chain joins TRBV19 and TRBJ2-7; D gene unclear. Germline V gene data show CDR1 as LNHDA and CDR2 as SQIVND (reference sequence). Trimming took off 2 bases at V and 1 base at J, with 9 bases between the two ends. The CDR3 covers 14 residues.

This rearrangement joins TRBV13 to TRBJ2-1; the match to TRBD2 covers 9 bases. Germline trimming cut 0 bases from V and 2 bases from J; bases unmatched to any gene: 2. Germline values: CDR1 PRHDT, CDR2 FYEKMQ (reference sequence). The CDR3 totals 16 residues. CDR3 in DNA: TGTGCCAGCAGCTTAGGTCTAGCGGGAACCTACAATGAGCAGTTCTTC. It translates to CASSLGLAGTYNEQFF. The variable domain in full, with the rest retrieved from reference TRBV13 and TRBJ2-1, is AAGVIQSPRHLIKEKRETATLKCYPIPRHDTVYWYQQGPGQDPQFLISFYEKMQSDKGSIPDRFSAQQFSDYHSELNMSSLELGDSALYFCASSLGLAGTYNEQFFGPGTRLTVL.